The rows below give T cell receptor beta chains drawn from one sample of a study of T cell repertoires in cytomegalovirus infection. A single record per CDR3 protein comes from TCRdb applying MiXCR to the reads. The sample lists roughly 500,000 distinct CDR3 sequences, 16% occurring once. The specimen was CD8+ T cells from PBMCs. The receptors were gathered from a human donor in good health (CMV status not recorded). Some clones in this sample may be carry-over from other donors' samples. The CDR3 runs from the conserved cysteine through the conserved F or W. Fields, in order: clone size, J gene, D gene, V gene, CDR3 DNA, CDR3 protein. A D gene is named only where the DNA matches it firmly. The size of a clone is reported for some rows only, either as once, few or many, or as a class for expanded clones.

>many|TRBJ2-2|TRBD2|TRBV6-1
TGTGCCAGCAGTAGACTAGCGGCGAACACCGGGGAGCTGTTTTTT
CASSRLAANTGELFF
>few|TRBJ1-6|NA|TRBV25-1
TGTGCCAGCAGTGAATATTCGGAGACCGACTTTAGCTCCTATAATTCACCCCTCCACTTT
CASSEYSETDFSSYNSPLHF
>NA|TRBJ1-6|TRBD1|TRBV7-2
TGTGCCAGCAGCTTCGGGTCAGGGGGCAATTCACCCCTCCACTTT
CASSFGSGGNSPLHF
>many|TRBJ2-7|NA|TRBV7-9
TGTGCCAGCAGCGCGACAGCGAGCTACGAGCAGTACTTC
CASSATASYEQYF
>many|TRBJ2-5|TRBD2|TRBV7-4
TGTGCCAGCACCCCCTTTCGGAGCGGGGGGGACCAAGAGACCCAGTACTTC
CASTPFRSGGDQETQYF
>NA|TRBJ2-1|NA|TRBV6-1
TGTGCCAGCAGTGGTACAGAGGGGTTCTTC
CASSGTEGFF
>NA|TRBJ1-5|TRBD1|TRBV4-1
TGCGCCAGCAGCCGAGCTACCGGACAGGCGCTCCCACAGCCCCAGCATTTT
CASSRATGQALPQPQHF
>many|TRBJ2-7|TRBD2|TRBV6-5
TGTGCCAGCAGTTACTCAGGTGCGGGAGGGGGATACGAGCAGTACTTC
CASSYSGAGGGYEQYF
>many|TRBJ2-5|NA|TRBV6-2/TRBV6-3
TGTGCCAGCAGTCCGAACGTGGAGACCCAGTACTTC
CASSPNVETQYF
>few|TRBJ2-1|TRBD2|TRBV2
TGTGCCAGCAGTCTTGGACTAGCGGGGGACTACAATGAGCAGTTCTTC
CASSLGLAGDYNEQFF
>many|TRBJ2-7|TRBD2|TRBV11-2
TGTGCCAGCAGCTTAGATCTGAGCGGGACCTACGAGCAGTACTTC
CASSLDLSGTYEQYF
>NA|TRBJ1-5|NA|TRBV5-3
TGTGCCAGCAGCTTGGACTTCCGAAGCAATCAGCCCCAGCATTTT
CASSLDFRSNQPQHF
>many|TRBJ1-2|NA|TRBV4-1
TGCGCCAGCAGCCAAGCCAGGGCGGGCGGCTACACCTTC
CASSQARAGGYTF
>many|TRBJ2-5|NA|TRBV28
TGTGCCAGCAGTCCCCGACTACTCCAAGAGACCCAGTACTTC
CASSPRLLQETQYF
>few|TRBJ1-6|TRBD1|TRBV11-2
TGTGCCAGCAGTCGACAGGGGGTCAGATCACCCCTCCACTTT
CASSRQGVRSPLHF
>many|TRBJ2-6|NA|TRBV7-9
TGTGCCAGCAGAAGTGGCTCTGGGGCCAACGTCCTGACTTTC
CASRSGSGANVLTF